This T cell receptor (beta chain) was retrieved from a study of identifying expanded T cells in peripheral blood. Study findings and constraints: Roughly two-week clone count variance significantly increased as total template count grew. Over two and four weeks, about 15 and 18 clones changed, versus roughly 1.1 between replicates.

Collection occurred without any documented infections or immune events in donors. This clone has only a few counts. Its target is not known. Produced via immunoSEQ multiplex PCR; TCRdb's table is partial and in-frame only. This sample has approximately 100,000 clones; approximately 90% occur once, and the top ten carry about 15%. Trimming at V came to 4 bases and at J to 4 bases, leaving 11 bases not matched to a gene. Germline assignment: CDR1 SGHTA and CDR2 FQGNSA. The CDR3 length is 16 residues. The TCR sequence derives from a person between 18 and 75 years old in good health. Sequenced sample: blood. V gene TRBV7-2 combines with J gene TRBJ1-2; 8 bases are shared with TRBD1. The CDR3 sequence: CASSYAGGANSYGYTF. The CDR3 DNA sequence: TGTGCCAGCAGCTACGCAGGGGGCGCGAATAGCTATGGCTACACCTTC.